The present TCR beta chain was sequenced within a study of vaccination effects on CD4 cells after COVID-19 (dated 2022 in TCRdb). As for the study more broadly: Each participant received two doses of an mRNA SARS-CoV-2 vaccine, either BNT162b2 or mRNA-1273. Altogether, about 10 COVID-19 convalescent patients and 4 SARS-CoV-2-naive healthy vaccine recipients made up the full study. The Oncomine TCR Beta short-read assay on an Illumina iSeq 100 was used to sequence cultures from other donors in the study. Pre-vaccine samples were drawn from two convalescent patients 16 days and one week before the first dose, at 142 and 148 days after COVID-19 diagnosis. SARS-CoV-2 spike-specific CD4+ TCR repertoires were compared before and after mRNA vaccination in COVID-19 convalescent patients and in infection-naive vaccine recipients. What the work shows at the level of the full study, not this receptor alone: The study was limited by a small number of convalescent patients, and early post-infection timepoints were lacking. In convalescent patients, the post-vaccine spike-reactive repertoire was composed mainly of new vaccine-induced clones that were largely distinct from infection-induced clones. Both infection-induced and vaccine-induced clones contracted markedly at late post-vaccination timepoints, which is consistent with waning T cell responses.

According to the germline V gene (reference sequence), CDR1 reads LNHDA and CDR2 reads SQIVND. Trimming removed 7 bases from V and 4 bases from J, leaving 10 bases between the germline ends. Its CDR3 holds 12 amino acids, cysteine through phenylalanine. The kept DNA is CDR3 alone, 36 bases in frame from the first base. This clone was counted a single time. No cognate antigen has been identified for it. The sample holds no much larger clone one base away, and base qualities are not on file. The method behind the library was the immunoSEQ multiplex PCR assay. TCR beta CDR3 sequencing was performed on DNA from the cultured, isolated CD4+ T cells. In the source study's methods: Non-productive TCR sequences were removed, reads were trimmed to the CDR3 region, and CDR3s of at least 7 amino acids were retained. Antigen-specific clonotypes were identified with the MANAFEST web app by comparing expansion in peptide wells against reference cultures. Positive clones required FDR<0.05 expansion versus reference and all other wells, odds ratio above 5, and frequency above 0.1% in two replicate wells. A clonotype was defined as cross-reactive if the clonotype was significantly expanded both in SARS-CoV-2 spike wells and in at least one common cold coronavirus spike condition. CDR3 similarity was assessed by Levenshtein distance using the stringdist R package, and unrooted trees were constructed with ape in R 3.6.1. TCRdb carries this immuneACCESS record with in-frame sequences only. Its versions omit some clonotypes, under half of them owing to an unresolved V gene in the studies checked, with the rest unexplained. The V and J calls and clone size are taken from that table; D and trimming were inferred from the DNA. This sample comprises tens of thousands of clones, about 73% of them detected only once. The ten most abundant clones make up 17% of the sample.

To identify antigen-specific CD4+ T cell clonotypes by their expansion, the ViraFEST assay first stimulated PBMC with viral peptide pools and then applied TCR sequencing. After less than eleven days of culture, CD4+ T cells were isolated with the EasySep CD4+ T cell isolation kit. PCR-confirmed SARS-CoV-2 infection had occurred in convalescent patients between March and December 2020, before the Alpha, Beta and Delta variants emerged in the United States. Over 1.5 million PBMC per well were cultured with 10 ug/ml peptides in IMDM containing roughly 5% human AB serum, roughly 10 IU/ml IL-2 and gentamicin. Half of the culture medium was replaced with fresh IL-2-containing medium on days 3 and 7. Unless otherwise noted, each peptide stimulation condition was cultured in triplicate wells. Using Ficoll-Paque Plus gradient centrifugation, PBMC were separated from whole blood and then either used fresh or cryopreserved at -140C. The spike proteins of SARS-CoV-2 and of the common cold coronaviruses HCoV-NL63, HCoV-OC43 and HCoV-229E were spanned by overlapping peptide pools. The QIAamp micro DNA kit was used to extract genomic DNA from the cultured CD4+ T cells.

Recombination joined TRBV19 with TRBJ1-2; no D gene call is confident. The specimen comprised CD4+ T cells from PBMCs cultured with HCoV-NL63 spike peptides, sampled before COVID-19 vaccination. This sample's cell subset or site label indicates: HCoV-NL63 spike overlapping peptide pool stimulation. The receptor comes from a human donor who had a prior SARS-CoV-2 infection. The encoded CDR3 is CASNEVSYGYTF. The sequenced DNA is TGTGCCAGTAACGAGGTTTCCTATGGCTACACCTTC. The CDR3, completed at both ends by the reference TRBV19 and TRBJ1-2 genes, gives the full variable domain DGGITQSPKYLFRKEGQNVTLSCEQNLNHDAMYWYRQDPGQGLRLIYYSQIVNDFQKGDIAEGYSVSREKKESFPLTVTSAQKNPTAFYLCASNEVSYGYTFGSGTRLTVV.